This TCR beta chain is from a study of shared clonotypes between healthy human individuals. The study's findings and limits: There were few donors, and this limited the genetic and exposure-history diversity represented. Sampling used blood alone; tissue repertoires probably differ.

CDR3 length: 10 residues. V was cut by 4 bases and J by 4 bases, with 2 bases left in between. In germline, CDR1 is MNHEY, CDR2 SMNVEV (reference sequence). For this clone: No antigen is known for it.

Original processing notes: ImmunoSEQ only sent back junction sequences with no quality scores, so filtering was done differently. Clones were sequenced by immunoSEQ multiplex PCR, and TCRdb holds only the in-frame ones, with some missing. V and J calls and clone size are copied from that table; D and trimming were computed from the DNA. Here the sample spans roughly 570,000 clones, roughly 98% being singletons. CD45RO-negative cells were positively selected for CCR7, leaving out terminally differentiated effector memory CD45RA+ cells. Donors had no recently reported acute infections or vaccinations and were HIV-negative.

This TCR was sampled from a man aged 30 to 45 in good health. The specimen sequenced was naive CD8+ T cells sorted from blood. The chain has TRBV27 and TRBJ2-7; D uncertain. Written as DNA, the CDR3 is TGTGCCAGCAGTTGTTACGAGCAGTACTTC. Translated, it gives CASSCYEQYF.